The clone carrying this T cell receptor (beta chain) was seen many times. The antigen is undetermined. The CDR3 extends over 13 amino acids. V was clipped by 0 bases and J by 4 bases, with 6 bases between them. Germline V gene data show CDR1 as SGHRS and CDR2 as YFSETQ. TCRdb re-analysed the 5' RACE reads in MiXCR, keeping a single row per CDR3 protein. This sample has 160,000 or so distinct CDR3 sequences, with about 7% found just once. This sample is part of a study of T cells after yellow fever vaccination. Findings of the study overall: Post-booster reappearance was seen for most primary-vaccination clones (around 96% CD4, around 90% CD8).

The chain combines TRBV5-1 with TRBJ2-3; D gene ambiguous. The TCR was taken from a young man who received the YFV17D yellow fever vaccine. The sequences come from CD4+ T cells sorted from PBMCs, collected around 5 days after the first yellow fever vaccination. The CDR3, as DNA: TGCGCCAGCAGCTTGGGTAACGCAGATACGCAGTATTTT. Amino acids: CASSLGNADTQYF.